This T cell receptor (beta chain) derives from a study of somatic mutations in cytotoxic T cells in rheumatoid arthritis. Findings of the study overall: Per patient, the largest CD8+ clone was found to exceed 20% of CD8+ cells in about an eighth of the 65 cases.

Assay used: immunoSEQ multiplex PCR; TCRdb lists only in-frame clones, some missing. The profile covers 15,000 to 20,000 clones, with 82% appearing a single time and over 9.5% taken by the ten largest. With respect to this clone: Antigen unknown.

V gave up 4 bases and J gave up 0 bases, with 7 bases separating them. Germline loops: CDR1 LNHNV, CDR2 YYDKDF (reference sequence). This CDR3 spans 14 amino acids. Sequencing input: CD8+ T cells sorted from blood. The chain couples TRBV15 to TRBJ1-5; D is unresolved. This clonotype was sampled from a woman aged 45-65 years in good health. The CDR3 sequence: CATSTLYSNQPQHF. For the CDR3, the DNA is TGTGCCACCAGCACTCTATATAGCAATCAGCCCCAGCATTTT.